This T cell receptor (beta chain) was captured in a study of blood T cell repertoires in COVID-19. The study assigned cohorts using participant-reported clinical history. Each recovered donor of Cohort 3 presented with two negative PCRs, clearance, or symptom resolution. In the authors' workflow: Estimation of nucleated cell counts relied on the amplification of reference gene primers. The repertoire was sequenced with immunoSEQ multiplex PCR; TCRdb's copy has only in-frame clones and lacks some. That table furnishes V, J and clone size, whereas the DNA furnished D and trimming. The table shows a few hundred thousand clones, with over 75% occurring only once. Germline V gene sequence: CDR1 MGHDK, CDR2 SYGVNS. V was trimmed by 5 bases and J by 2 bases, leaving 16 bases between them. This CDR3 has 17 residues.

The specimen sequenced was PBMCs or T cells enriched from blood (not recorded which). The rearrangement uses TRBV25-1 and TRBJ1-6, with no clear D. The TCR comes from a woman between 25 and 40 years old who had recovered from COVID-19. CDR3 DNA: TGTGCCAGCAGTCCCTTCGGGAGACAAACCTATAATTCACCCCTCCACTTT. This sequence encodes CASSPFGRQTYNSPLHF.